The 5 T cell receptor beta chains below come from one sample, sequenced in a study of blood T cell repertoires in COVID-19. Measured with immunoSEQ multiplex PCR; TCRdb has only the in-frame clones, and not every one. The sample shows hundreds of thousands of clones, nearly 90% of them seen only once. Material: peripheral blood. The source of these receptors is a man between 18 and 35 years old with COVID-19, enrolled during active disease.

This chain uses TRBV4-2 with TRBJ2-2; the match to TRBD1 covers 7 bases. The CDR3 extends over 15 amino acids. Germline assignment: CDR1 LGHNA and CDR2 YNFKEQ. The J segment lost 4 bases and the V segment lost 2 bases, leaving 4 bases of the junction unmatched. Here the CDR3 reads CASSQLTGATGELFF. CDR3 nucleotide sequence: TGTGCCAGCAGCCAACTAACAGGGGCCACCGGGGAGCTGTTTTTT.

The gene calls are TRBV5-6 and TRBJ2-1; TRBD2 matches 11 bases. CDR1 SGHDT and CDR2 YYEEEE come from the germline V gene. CDR3 length: 15 amino acids. V lost 5 bases, J lost 6 bases, and 7 bases stayed unmatched. Written as DNA, the CDR3 is TGTGCCAGCAGACCAGGGACTAGCGGTTTCAATGAGCAGTTCTTC. Translating gives CASRPGTSGFNEQFF.

This sequence joins TRBV7-9 and TRBJ2-1; the match to TRBD1 covers 9 bases. The V segment lost 7 bases and the J segment 2 bases; nucleotides outside the gene matches: 12. The CDR3 length is 17 residues. Per germline, CDR1 SEHNR and CDR2 FQNEAQ (reference sequence). The CDR3 nucleotides read TGTGCCAGCAAACCCTACAGGGGGACAGGGCCCTACAATGAGCAGTTCTTC. Translated, it gives CASKPYRGTGPYNEQFF.

This clone was detected once. The V call is TRBV2, the J call TRBJ2-2, with TRBD1 as a possible D gene (5 bases). V lost 2 bases, J lost 5 bases, and 12 bases lay in between. The germline V gene encodes CDR1 SNHLY and CDR2 FYNNEI. There are 15 residues in the CDR3. CDR3 region: CASSESRVGTGELFF. In nucleotides, the CDR3 is TGTGCCAGCAGTGAATCCAGGGTCGGAACCGGGGAGCTGTTTTTT.

The rearrangement joins TRBV27 to TRBJ1-5; 7 bases are shared with TRBD1. The V gene's germline CDR1 is MNHEY and CDR2 SMNVEV (reference sequence). With V trimmed by 5 bases and J by 0 bases, 4 bases remained unmatched. The CDR3 extends over 15 amino acids. CDR3: CASSHRGYSNQPQHF. CDR3 nucleotides: TGTGCCAGCAGTCACAGGGGATATAGCAATCAGCCCCAGCATTTT.